The 22 T cell receptor beta chains presented below share a single source sample, sequenced in a study of T-cell memory formation after mild COVID-19. TCRdb re-called the 5' RACE reads through MiXCR, storing one row per CDR3 protein. The data show about 150,000 distinct CDR3 sequences, roughly 13% seen once. The sample consisted of PBMCs or a T cell subset sorted from them (not recorded which). The source of these receptors is a man between 18 and 35 years old who had mild COVID-19 (a few samples of this study predate the infection). Cell type and time point are not known.

V gene TRBV10-3 combines with J gene TRBJ1-1; 7 nucleotides match TRBD1. The CDR3 consists of 14 residues. Germline V CDR1 and CDR2: ENHRY, SYGVKD. J gave up 3 bases and V 6 bases, and 7 bases lay outside the gene matches. This CDR3 is CAIRTGTADTEAFF. In DNA, the CDR3 is TGTGCCATCAGGACCGGGACAGCGGACACTGAAGCTTTCTTT.

The CDR3 spells CASSSTQSSYEQYF. The CDR3 DNA is TGTGCCAGCAGCTCAACACAGAGCTCCTACGAGCAGTACTTC. J is TRBJ2-7 and V is TRBV7-9, with no clear D. The V gene lost 4 bases and the J gene lost 0 bases, with 10 bases spanning the gap. Germline assignment: CDR1 SEHNR and CDR2 FQNEAQ (reference sequence). The CDR3 loop spans 14 amino acids.

This clonotype occurred a few times. The CDR3 loop reads CASSLTPGGGGRADTQYF. The CDR3 coding sequence is TGTGCCAGCAGCTTAACCCCCGGGGGAGGGGGCAGGGCAGATACGCAGTATTTT. The chain joins TRBV7-3 to TRBJ2-3, with D perhaps assigned TRBD1 or TRBD2 (7 bases each). Germline V gives CDR1 SGHTA, CDR2 FQGTGA. V lost 0 bases and J 4 bases, leaving 20 bases between the germline ends. The CDR3 contains 18 residues.

The CDR3 region has the DNA TGTGCCAGCAGCCCCGGGTGGGCTAGCGGGGGGTCCTTCACAGATACGCAGTATTTT. Translating it yields CASSPGWASGGSFTDTQYF. The rearrangement links TRBV7-2 to TRBJ2-3, with 11 bases fitting TRBD2. The CDR3 has 19 amino acids. V shed 5 bases, J shed 2 bases, and the junction held 15 bases outside the gene matches. Per the germline V gene, CDR1 is SGHTA and CDR2 is FQGNSA.

Ten or more counts support this clonotype. The chain links TRBV7-9 to TRBJ1-1; 8 bases are shared with TRBD1. V lost 5 bases and J lost 5; bases outside the gene matches: 13. The CDR3 runs 16 residues. Germline V gives CDR1 SEHNR, CDR2 FQNEAQ (reference sequence). The CDR3 is CASSRNPQGVLTEAFF. DNA for the CDR3: TGTGCCAGCAGCCGGAACCCACAGGGGGTTTTGACTGAAGCTTTCTTT.

This clonotype was seen more than once but under ten times. V usage is TRBV7-3 and J usage is TRBJ2-3, with 7 bases matching TRBD1. There are 14 residues in the CDR3. V gave up 5 bases and J gave up 6 bases; unmatched junction bases: 8. CDR1 and CDR2 from the germline V gene are SGHTA and FQGTGA. This chain's CDR3 is CASSLRGRDDTQYF. The CDR3 DNA sequence: TGTGCCAGCAGCCTTAGGGGGCGCGACGATACGCAGTATTTT.

The chain is built from TRBV20-1 and TRBJ1-6, with D uncertain. V was clipped by 2 bases and J by 8 bases, with 10 bases between them. CDR1 and CDR2 from the germline V gene are DFQATT and SNEGSKA (reference sequence). The CDR3 is made up of 13 amino acids. CDR3 loop: CSARYGGDSPLHF. In DNA, the CDR3 is TGCAGTGCTAGATACGGCGGTGATTCACCCCTCCACTTT.

A few counts support this clonotype. This rearrangement joins TRBV5-1 to TRBJ1-5, with 7 bases matching TRBD1. The trim removed 1 base at V and 7 bases at J, leaving 8 bases unmatched. This CDR3 is 15 amino acids long. Germline loops: CDR1 SGHRS, CDR2 YFSETQ. The CDR3, as DNA: TGCGCCAGCAGCTTGCAGCCAGGGGGAAAACAGCCCCAGCATTTT. Encoded protein: CASSLQPGGKQPQHF.

This sequence joins TRBV5-6 and TRBJ1-1; D possibly corresponds to TRBD1 (5 bases). This CDR3 spans 14 amino acids. CDR1 and CDR2 (germline): SGHDT, YYEEEE. The V end lost 5 bases, the J end lost 4 bases, and 15 bases lay between the germline ends. The CDR3 reads CASSWGGRGTEAFF. As DNA, the CDR3 is TGTGCCAGCAGTTGGGGGGGTAGGGGCACTGAAGCTTTCTTT. Together with reference TRBV5-6 and TRBJ1-1, the CDR3 gives the full variable domain: DAGVTQSPTHLIKTRGQQVTLRCSPKSGHDTVSWYQQALGQGPQFIFQYYEEEERQRGNFPDRFSGHQFPNYSSELNVNALLLGDSALYLCASSWGGRGTEAFFGQGTRLTVV.

The chain is built from TRBV3-1 and TRBJ1-2, with unresolved D. The length of the CDR3 is 13 residues. V gave up 2 bases and J gave up 3 bases, with 7 bases separating them. CDR1 and CDR2 from the germline V gene are LGHDT and YNNKEL (reference sequence). The CDR3 region has the DNA TGTGCCAGCAGCCAACGGGTACACTATGGCTACACCTTC. Translating it yields CASSQRVHYGYTF. Using reference TRBV3-1 and TRBJ1-2 for the parts outside the CDR3, the full variable domain is DTAVSQTPKYLVTQMGNDKSIKCEQNLGHDTMYWYKQDSKKFLKIMFSYNNKELIINETVPNRFSPKSPDKAHLNLHINSLELGDSAVYFCASSQRVHYGYTFGSGTRLTVV.

This clonotype was detected only a few times. This chain uses TRBV7-2 with TRBJ1-1; D remains unclear. V shed 3 bases and J shed 3 bases, with 14 bases lying between them. The CDR3 contains 15 residues. CDR1 and CDR2 (germline): SGHTA, FQGNSA. The CDR3 DNA sequence: TGTGCCAGCAGCTTCTATACGCTCTTCGACACTGAAGCTTTCTTT. Its translation: CASSFYTLFDTEAFF.

This clonotype showed up just a few times. V and J are TRBV5-1 and TRBJ2-3; 15 bases line up with TRBD2. The CDR3 consists of 15 residues. Per germline, CDR1 SGHRS and CDR2 YFSETQ. Losses at the gene ends were 7 bases for V and 5 bases for J; bases not matched to a gene: 5. CDR3 coding DNA: TGCGCCAGCCGGCGGACTAGCGGGGGGGAAGATACGCAGTATTTT. This encodes CASRRTSGGEDTQYF. The variable domain in full, completed from reference TRBV5-1 and TRBJ2-3, reads KAGVTQTPRYLIKTRGQQVTLSCSPISGHRSVSWYQQTPGQGLQFLFEYFSETQRNKGNFPGRFSGRQFSNSRSEMNVSTLELGDSALYLCASRRTSGGEDTQYFGPGTRLTVL.

The chain employs TRBV20-1 and TRBJ2-5; D is ambiguous. Germline V gene data show CDR1 as DFQATT and CDR2 as SNEGSKA (reference sequence). The CDR3 spans 14 residues. With 0 bases removed from V and 1 base from J, the gap between germline ends came to 9 bases. The CDR3 region is CSARDGSTQETQYF. The CDR3 coding sequence is TGCAGTGCTAGAGATGGGTCTACCCAAGAGACCCAGTACTTC.

CDR3 coding DNA: TGTGCCAGCAACGAGGGCACAGATACGCAGTATTTT. Residues: CASNEGTDTQYF. The rearrangement uses TRBV2 and TRBJ2-3; unclear D gene. V was trimmed by 7 bases and J by 1 base, leaving 6 bases between them. This CDR3 has 12 residues. Germline values: CDR1 SNHLY, CDR2 FYNNEI.

The sample holds a few counts of this clonotype. V usage is TRBV5-1 and J usage is TRBJ1-1, with D unresolved. CDR3 length: 14 residues. V gave up 3 bases and J gave up 0 bases, with 9 bases separating them. The germline gives CDR1 SGHRS, CDR2 YFSETQ. The CDR3 loop reads CASSSDGLNTEAFF. For the CDR3, the DNA is TGCGCCAGCAGCTCAGACGGTCTGAACACTGAAGCTTTCTTT.

This clonotype was seen more than once but under ten times. The V gene is TRBV7-3, the J gene TRBJ2-2; maybe TRBD2 (7 bases). CDR3 size: 17 residues. CDR1 and CDR2 (germline): SGHTA, FQGTGA. Trimming shortened V by 5 bases and J by 0 bases, and 16 bases separated the two germline ends. The CDR3 spells CASSQFGGATNTGELFF. In DNA, the CDR3 is TGTGCCAGCAGCCAATTTGGGGGGGCTACGAACACCGGGGAGCTGTTTTTT.

The chain carries TRBV20-1 and TRBJ1-3; perhaps TRBD1 as D (6 bases). Germline loops: CDR1 DFQATT, CDR2 SNEGSKA (reference sequence). The CDR3 is made up of 13 amino acids. V was shortened by 5 bases and J by 2 bases, with 10 bases between the two germline ends. The CDR3 is CSAGSGAGNTIYF. CDR3 in DNA: TGCAGTGCTGGATCAGGGGCTGGAAACACCATATATTTT.

The chain employs TRBV10-3 and TRBJ2-3, with D perhaps being TRBD1 or TRBD2 (5 bases each). V was trimmed by 3 bases and J by 0 bases, leaving 10 bases between them. CDR1 ENHRY and CDR2 SYGVKD come from the germline V gene. The CDR3 is 15 residues long. The CDR3 nucleotides read TGTGCCATCAGTGACGGGGCATTCAGCACAGATACGCAGTATTTT. Protein: CAISDGAFSTDTQYF.

In this sample, this clonotype turned up a few times. V gene TRBV6-2 or TRBV6-3 combines with J gene TRBJ2-1, with 7 bases matching TRBD1. Germline loops: CDR1 MNHEY, CDR2 SVGEGT. Trimming cost V 8 bases and J 10 bases; bases outside gene matches: 11. The CDR3 sequence is 13 residues long. Here the CDR3 DNA reads TGTGCCAGCGGAAAGGGGGCCCTGGACGAGCAGTTCTTC. Protein sequence: CASGKGALDEQFF.

This clonotype occurred a few times. This chain links TRBV29-1 with TRBJ2-5; TRBD2 matches 9 bases. The CDR3 is 16 amino acids. V shed 4 bases, J shed 1 base, and the junction held 10 bases outside the gene matches. The germline V gene has CDR1 SQVTM and CDR2 ANQGSEA. The CDR3 nucleotides are TGCAGCGTTGTGCGGGGGGGCGGGGGCTCCCAAGAGACCCAGTACTTC. This gives the protein CSVVRGGGGSQETQYF.

CDR3 amino acids: CASSPLSAGELFF. CDR3 coding DNA: TGTGCCAGCTCACCACTCTCGGCCGGGGAGCTGTTTTTT. This chain connects TRBV18 to TRBJ2-2; D is uncertain. The germline CDR1 and CDR2 sequences are KGHSH and LQKENI. V was clipped by 1 base and J by 6 bases, with 6 bases between them. The CDR3 is 13 amino acids.

Only a few counts were recorded for this clonotype. The chain employs TRBV29-1 and TRBJ1-4; 9 bases match TRBD1. Germline lookup yields CDR1 SQVTM and CDR2 ANQGSEA. The J segment lost 13 bases and the V segment lost 6 bases, leaving 12 bases of the junction unmatched. The CDR3 is 13 residues long. CDR3 loop: CSVLQGAHLGLFF. The CDR3 nucleotides are TGCAGCGTATTACAGGGGGCGCATCTAGGACTGTTTTTT.